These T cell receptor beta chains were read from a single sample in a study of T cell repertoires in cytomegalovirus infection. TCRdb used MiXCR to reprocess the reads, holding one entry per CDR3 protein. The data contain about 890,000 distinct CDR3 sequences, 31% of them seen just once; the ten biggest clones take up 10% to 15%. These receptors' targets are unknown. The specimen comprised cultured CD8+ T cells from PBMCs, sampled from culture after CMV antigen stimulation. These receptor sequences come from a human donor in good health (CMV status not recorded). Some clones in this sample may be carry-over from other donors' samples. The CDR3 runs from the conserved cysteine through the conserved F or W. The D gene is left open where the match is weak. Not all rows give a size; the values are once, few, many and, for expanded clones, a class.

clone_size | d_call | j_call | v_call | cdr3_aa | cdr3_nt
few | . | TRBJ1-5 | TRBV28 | CASSSGGPYSNQPQHF | TGTGCCAGCAGTTCCGGGGGTCCCTATAGCAATCAGCCCCAGCATTTT
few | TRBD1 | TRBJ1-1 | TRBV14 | CASSPWTGGHTEAFF | TGTGCCAGCAGCCCTTGGACAGGTGGGCACACTGAAGCTTTCTTT
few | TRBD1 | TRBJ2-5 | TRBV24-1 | CATSDFRRDRDGQETQYF | TGTGCCACCAGTGATTTCCGCCGGGACAGGGACGGGCAAGAGACCCAGTACTTC
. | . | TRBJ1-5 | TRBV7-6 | CASSLIVGTQTQHF | TGTGCCAGCAGCTTAATCGTAGGCACGCAGACCCAGCATTTT
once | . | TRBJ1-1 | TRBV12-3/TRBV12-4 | CANSYHLDVRKPNTEAFF | TGTGCCAACAGTTACCATCTGGACGTGCGGAAACCTAACACTGAAGCTTTCTTT
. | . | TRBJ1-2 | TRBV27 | CASSWGTGYGYTF | TGTGCCAGCAGTTGGGGGACCGGATATGGCTACACCTTC
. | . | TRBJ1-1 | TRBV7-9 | CANHDMATEAFF | TGTGCCAACCATGATATGGCCACTGAAGCTTTCTTT
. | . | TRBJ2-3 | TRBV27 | CASSLSPRNTDTQYF | TGTGCCAGCAGTTTATCGCCCCGGAACACAGATACGCAGTATTTT
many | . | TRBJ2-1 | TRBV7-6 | CASSPGQGYEQFF | TGTGCCAGCAGCCCAGGCCAGGGGTATGAGCAGTTCTTC
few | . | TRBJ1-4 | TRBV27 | CASSPPHPGATNEKLFF | TGTGCCAGCAGCCCCCCGCACCCAGGGGCGACTAATGAAAAACTGTTTTTT
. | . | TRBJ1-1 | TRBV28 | CASSFLLRTEAFF | TGTGCCAGCAGTTTCTTACTGAGAACTGAAGCTTTCTTT